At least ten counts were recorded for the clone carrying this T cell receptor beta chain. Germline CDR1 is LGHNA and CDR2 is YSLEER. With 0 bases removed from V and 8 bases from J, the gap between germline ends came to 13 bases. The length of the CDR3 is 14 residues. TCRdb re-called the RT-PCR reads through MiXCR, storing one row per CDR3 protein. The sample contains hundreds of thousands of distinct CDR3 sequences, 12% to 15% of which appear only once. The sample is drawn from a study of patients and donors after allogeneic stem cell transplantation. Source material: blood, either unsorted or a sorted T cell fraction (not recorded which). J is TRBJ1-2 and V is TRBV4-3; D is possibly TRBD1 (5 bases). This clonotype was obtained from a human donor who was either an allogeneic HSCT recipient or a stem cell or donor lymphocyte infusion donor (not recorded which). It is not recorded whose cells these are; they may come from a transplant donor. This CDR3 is CASSQDGTPGGYTF. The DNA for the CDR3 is TGCGCCAGCAGCCAAGACGGGACCCCGGGAGGCTACACCTTC.